The TCR beta chain described here comes from a study of post-analysis software for immune sequencing data. Included in the TCR beta cDNA libraries were unique molecular identifiers. TCRdb recomputed calls from the PCR reads with MiXCR, one row per CDR3 protein. The sample carries fewer than 700,000 distinct CDR3 sequences, around 44% recorded once. Overall study findings and caveats: Comparison with controls showed significantly lower normalized Chao1 diversity in multiple sclerosis patients. TRBV segments more frequent in patients than in controls numbered roughly five and included TRBV5-6, TRBV5-1 and TRBV20-1. Samples from one preparation batch, clustered by F measure, grouped strongly together.

The ends were cut back, 6 bases at V and 0 bases at J, with 17 bases in the middle. The CDR3 totals 16 residues. In germline, CDR1 is SNHLY, CDR2 FYNNEI. Of note for this clonotype: Its antigen is unidentified.

Sequencing was done on a sample of blood. The sequence derives from a girl aged 10 to 17 with multiple sclerosis. This chain links TRBV2 with TRBJ2-5, with D perhaps given as TRBD1 or TRBD2 (5 bases each). The CDR3 region has the DNA TGTGCCAGCAGATTCGACCTGGGGGACGACCAAGAGACCCAGTACTTC. Amino acid sequence: CASRFDLGDDQETQYF.